Listed below are T cell receptor beta chains from one sample, sequenced in a study of neurological immune-mediated disorders. One entry per CDR3 protein results from TCRdb running MiXCR on the 5' RACE reads. The data contain 10,000 to 12,000 distinct CDR3 sequences, about 23% of them singletons. The specimen sequenced was CD8+ T cells from blood. The receptor set was obtained from a woman between 40 and 50 years old with multiple sclerosis. The CDR3 runs from the conserved cysteine through the conserved F or W. A D gene is named only where the DNA matches it firmly. Some rows have no size entry. The others give once, few or many, or a class for an expanded clone.

v_call: TRBV5-1
d_call: NA
clone_size: many
j_call: TRBJ1-6
cdr3_aa: CASSLQDGNSPLHF
cdr3_nt: TGCGCCAGCAGCTTGCAGGACGGTAATTCACCCCTCCACTTT

v_call: TRBV7-7
d_call: TRBD2
clone_size: medium-sized
j_call: TRBJ2-1
cdr3_aa: CASSLAGDNNEQFF
cdr3_nt: TGTGCCAGCAGCCTCGCGGGGGATAACAATGAGCAGTTCTTC

v_call: TRBV5-1
d_call: NA
clone_size: NA
j_call: TRBJ1-2
cdr3_aa: CASSLQLPAVNYGYTF
cdr3_nt: TGCGCCAGCAGCTTACAACTGCCCGCCGTTAACTATGGCTACACCTTC

v_call: TRBV29-1
d_call: NA
clone_size: NA
j_call: TRBJ2-3
cdr3_aa: CSVPGYTDTQYF
cdr3_nt: TGCAGCGTCCCCGGTTACACAGATACGCAGTATTTT

v_call: TRBV7-9
d_call: NA
clone_size: many
j_call: TRBJ2-1
cdr3_aa: CASSRTYNEQFF
cdr3_nt: TGTGCCAGCAGCCGGACATATAATGAGCAGTTCTTC

v_call: TRBV12-5
d_call: NA
clone_size: NA
j_call: TRBJ2-1
cdr3_aa: CASGLARGGQGIYNEQFF
cdr3_nt: TGTGCTAGTGGTTTGGCCCGGGGAGGGCAGGGGATCTACAATGAGCAGTTCTTC

v_call: TRBV10-3
d_call: TRBD2
clone_size: many
j_call: TRBJ2-1
cdr3_aa: CAITFSGGNTNEQFF
cdr3_nt: TGTGCCATCACCTTCAGCGGGGGGAATACGAATGAGCAGTTCTTC

v_call: TRBV5-1
d_call: NA
clone_size: many
j_call: TRBJ2-5
cdr3_aa: CASSLWGLETQYF
cdr3_nt: TGCGCCAGCAGCTTGTGGGGGTTGGAGACCCAGTACTTC

v_call: TRBV6-6
d_call: NA
clone_size: NA
j_call: TRBJ2-6
cdr3_aa: CASSYSGQISGANVLTF
cdr3_nt: TGTGCCAGCAGTTACTCCGGACAAATCTCTGGGGCCAACGTCCTGACTTTC

v_call: TRBV12-3/TRBV12-4
d_call: TRBD1
clone_size: NA
j_call: TRBJ2-3
cdr3_aa: CASSPGRGQGAWGTQYF
cdr3_nt: TGTGCCAGCAGTCCCGGGAGGGGACAGGGGGCGTGGGGTACGCAGTATTTT

v_call: TRBV5-6
d_call: NA
clone_size: many
j_call: TRBJ1-2
cdr3_aa: CASSQDLSGGAFGGYTF
cdr3_nt: TGTGCCAGCAGCCAGGATCTCAGTGGAGGGGCCTTCGGGGGCTACACCTTC

v_call: TRBV7-8
d_call: NA
clone_size: many
j_call: TRBJ1-1
cdr3_aa: CASSFPNRGQDTEAFF
cdr3_nt: TGTGCCAGCAGCTTCCCTAACCGGGGGCAGGACACTGAAGCTTTCTTT

v_call: TRBV4-1
d_call: NA
clone_size: medium-sized
j_call: TRBJ2-5
cdr3_aa: CASSQKGGGGGKETQYF
cdr3_nt: TGCGCCAGCAGCCAGAAGGGTGGAGGGGGCGGAAAAGAGACCCAGTACTTC

v_call: TRBV5-4
d_call: NA
clone_size: NA
j_call: TRBJ2-5
cdr3_aa: CAFQSGLETQYF
cdr3_nt: TGTGCCTTTCAGAGCGGGCTAGAGACCCAGTACTTC

v_call: TRBV5-6
d_call: NA
clone_size: many
j_call: TRBJ2-2
cdr3_aa: CASSLAPLGNTGELFF
cdr3_nt: TGTGCCAGCAGCTTGGCCCCGCTAGGGAACACCGGGGAGCTGTTTTTT

v_call: TRBV6-2/TRBV6-3
d_call: NA
clone_size: NA
j_call: TRBJ2-5
cdr3_aa: CASSSAGTSEGTQYF
cdr3_nt: TGTGCCAGCAGTTCCGCCGGGACCTCGGAGGGGACCCAGTACTTC

v_call: TRBV5-6
d_call: TRBD2
clone_size: NA
j_call: TRBJ2-1
cdr3_aa: CATREGIYNEQFF
cdr3_nt: TGTGCCACCCGGGAGGGGATATACAATGAGCAGTTCTTC

v_call: TRBV9
d_call: TRBD1
clone_size: medium-sized
j_call: TRBJ2-5
cdr3_aa: CASSTGQGQETQYF
cdr3_nt: TGTGCCAGCAGCACGGGACAGGGACAAGAGACCCAGTACTTC

v_call: TRBV10-3
d_call: NA
clone_size: many
j_call: TRBJ2-2
cdr3_aa: CAIMRGRGASNTGELFF
cdr3_nt: TGTGCCATCATGAGGGGGAGGGGGGCCTCGAACACCGGGGAGCTGTTTTTT

v_call: TRBV5-8
d_call: NA
clone_size: NA
j_call: TRBJ1-5
cdr3_aa: CASSLKRDQPQHF
cdr3_nt: TGTGCCAGCAGCTTGAAAAGGGATCAGCCCCAGCATTTT

v_call: TRBV6-5
d_call: NA
clone_size: many
j_call: TRBJ1-6
cdr3_aa: CASSSGVYNSPLHF
cdr3_nt: TGTGCCAGCAGTTCGGGGGTCTATAATTCACCCCTCCACTTT

v_call: TRBV5-1
d_call: TRBD2
clone_size: many
j_call: TRBJ2-1
cdr3_aa: CASSLVASGRVYNEQFF
cdr3_nt: TGCGCCAGCAGCTTGGTAGCTAGCGGACGTGTATACAATGAGCAGTTCTTC

v_call: TRBV20-1
d_call: TRBD2
clone_size: medium-sized
j_call: TRBJ2-1
cdr3_aa: CSAPGTRDYNEQFF
cdr3_nt: TGCAGTGCTCCCGGGACTAGAGACTACAATGAGCAGTTCTTC

v_call: TRBV29-1
d_call: NA
clone_size: medium-sized
j_call: TRBJ2-3
cdr3_aa: CSVGDTQYF
cdr3_nt: TGCAGCGTGGGCGATACGCAGTATTTT

v_call: TRBV7-9
d_call: NA
clone_size: many
j_call: TRBJ1-1
cdr3_aa: CASSLGGAEAFF
cdr3_nt: TGTGCCAGCAGCTTGGGGGGGGCCGAAGCTTTCTTT

v_call: TRBV9
d_call: NA
clone_size: NA
j_call: TRBJ1-1
cdr3_aa: CASSVGGAGTEAFF
cdr3_nt: TGTGCCAGCAGCGTAGGGGGGGCAGGGACTGAAGCTTTCTTT

v_call: TRBV4-1
d_call: NA
clone_size: medium-sized
j_call: TRBJ2-3
cdr3_aa: CASSQEAPGSTDTQYF
cdr3_nt: TGCGCCAGCAGCCAAGAGGCCCCGGGAAGCACAGATACGCAGTATTTT

v_call: TRBV15
d_call: NA
clone_size: many
j_call: TRBJ1-5
cdr3_aa: CATSRDTHPNQPQHF
cdr3_nt: TGTGCCACCAGCAGAGATACACACCCCAATCAGCCCCAGCATTTT

v_call: TRBV27
d_call: NA
clone_size: many
j_call: TRBJ2-1
cdr3_aa: CASSLGREQFF
cdr3_nt: TGTGCCAGCAGTTTAGGGCGGGAGCAGTTCTTC

v_call: TRBV9
d_call: TRBD2
clone_size: medium-sized
j_call: TRBJ2-3
cdr3_aa: CASSDTRGAGTDTQYF
cdr3_nt: TGTGCCAGCAGCGATACGCGGGGGGCCGGGACAGATACGCAGTATTTT

v_call: TRBV2
d_call: TRBD1
clone_size: few
j_call: TRBJ1-6
cdr3_aa: CASSDRQGFNSPLHF
cdr3_nt: TGTGCCAGCAGTGACCGACAGGGTTTTAATTCACCCCTCCACTTT

v_call: TRBV7-7
d_call: NA
clone_size: many
j_call: TRBJ2-7
cdr3_aa: CASSLARHLYEQYF
cdr3_nt: TGTGCCAGCAGCTTAGCGCGCCACCTCTACGAGCAGTACTTC

v_call: TRBV10-3
d_call: TRBD2
clone_size: many
j_call: TRBJ2-7
cdr3_aa: CAIQGEGGAGTHEQYF
cdr3_nt: TGTGCCATCCAAGGGGAGGGTGGGGCAGGGACCCACGAGCAGTACTTC

v_call: TRBV7-9
d_call: NA
clone_size: many
j_call: TRBJ1-2
cdr3_aa: CASSSLGTIYGYTF
cdr3_nt: TGTGCCAGCAGCTCCTTAGGGACAATCTATGGCTACACCTTC

v_call: TRBV7-9
d_call: TRBD1
clone_size: many
j_call: TRBJ1-2
cdr3_aa: CASSLQGAGYGYTF
cdr3_nt: TGTGCCAGCAGCTTGCAGGGGGCCGGCTATGGCTACACCTTC

v_call: TRBV11-1
d_call: NA
clone_size: NA
j_call: TRBJ1-1
cdr3_aa: CASSLLRGDTEAFF
cdr3_nt: TGTGCCAGCAGCCTCCTGAGGGGAGACACTGAAGCTTTCTTT

v_call: TRBV27
d_call: TRBD1
clone_size: many
j_call: TRBJ1-1
cdr3_aa: CASSMTGYTEAFF
cdr3_nt: TGTGCCAGCAGTATGACAGGGTACACTGAAGCTTTCTTT

v_call: TRBV5-1
d_call: TRBD1
clone_size: many
j_call: TRBJ2-7
cdr3_aa: CASTNTGTGPYEQYF
cdr3_nt: TGCGCCAGCACCAACACCGGGACAGGGCCCTACGAGCAGTACTTC

v_call: TRBV29-1
d_call: TRBD1
clone_size: medium-sized
j_call: TRBJ1-1
cdr3_aa: CSVVKIPGQGLAYTEAFF
cdr3_nt: TGCAGCGTTGTAAAAATTCCGGGACAGGGCCTAGCCTACACTGAAGCTTTCTTT

v_call: TRBV6-6
d_call: NA
clone_size: many
j_call: TRBJ1-1
cdr3_aa: CASSSTGYTEAFF
cdr3_nt: TGTGCCAGCAGTTCCACAGGGTACACTGAAGCTTTCTTT

v_call: TRBV27
d_call: TRBD1
clone_size: NA
j_call: TRBJ1-6
cdr3_aa: CASGTGRTDSPLHF
cdr3_nt: TGTGCCAGCGGGACAGGGCGAACCGATTCACCCCTCCACTTT

v_call: TRBV18
d_call: TRBD2
clone_size: many
j_call: TRBJ2-1
cdr3_aa: CASSPTSGGFSYNEQFF
cdr3_nt: TGTGCCAGCTCACCCACTAGCGGGGGTTTCTCCTACAATGAGCAGTTCTTC

v_call: TRBV2
d_call: NA
clone_size: many
j_call: TRBJ1-1
cdr3_aa: CASRAGMGLKAFF
cdr3_nt: TGTGCCAGTCGGGCGGGGATGGGACTCAAAGCTTTCTTT

v_call: TRBV6-4
d_call: TRBD2
clone_size: few
j_call: TRBJ2-1
cdr3_aa: CASSAISGGNNEQFF
cdr3_nt: TGTGCCAGCAGTGCCATTAGCGGGGGTAACAATGAGCAGTTCTTC

v_call: TRBV4-1
d_call: NA
clone_size: many
j_call: TRBJ1-6
cdr3_aa: CASSHPGGGQAGSPLHF
cdr3_nt: TGCGCCAGCAGCCATCCCGGGGGGGGACAAGCAGGGTCACCCCTCCACTTT

v_call: TRBV28
d_call: NA
clone_size: once
j_call: TRBJ2-1
cdr3_aa: CASCRPGYNEQFF
cdr3_nt: TGTGCCTCCTGTCGGCCGGGATACAATGAGCAGTTCTTC

v_call: TRBV5-8
d_call: NA
clone_size: NA
j_call: TRBJ2-5
cdr3_aa: CASSGLRETQYF
cdr3_nt: TGTGCCAGCTCTGGCCTAAGGGAGACCCAGTACTTC

v_call: TRBV5-1
d_call: TRBD1
clone_size: medium-sized
j_call: TRBJ2-5
cdr3_aa: CASSLGEPGQGTETQYF
cdr3_nt: TGCGCCAGCAGCTTGGGGGAACCGGGACAGGGTACGGAGACCCAGTACTTC

v_call: TRBV6-5
d_call: NA
clone_size: medium-sized
j_call: TRBJ1-3
cdr3_aa: CARYSTLSGNTIYF
cdr3_nt: TGTGCCAGATACAGTACACTCTCTGGAAACACCATATATTTT

v_call: TRBV27
d_call: NA
clone_size: NA
j_call: TRBJ2-6
cdr3_aa: CASSLIGEGANVLTF
cdr3_nt: TGTGCCAGCAGTTTAATCGGGGAAGGGGCCAACGTCCTGACTTTC

v_call: TRBV7-9
d_call: NA
clone_size: many
j_call: TRBJ1-2
cdr3_aa: CASSGPLFYGYTF
cdr3_nt: TGTGCCAGCAGCGGTCCGCTATTTTATGGCTACACCTTC

v_call: TRBV12-3/TRBV12-4
d_call: TRBD1
clone_size: NA
j_call: TRBJ1-3
cdr3_aa: CASSRQGLPLGTGNTIYF
cdr3_nt: TGTGCCAGCAGTCGACAGGGACTTCCCCTCGGGACTGGAAACACCATATATTTT

v_call: TRBV4-2
d_call: TRBD1
clone_size: many
j_call: TRBJ1-2
cdr3_aa: CASSQVRDRRIGYTF
cdr3_nt: TGTGCCAGCAGCCAAGTTAGGGACAGGAGGATTGGCTACACCTTC

v_call: TRBV11-2
d_call: NA
clone_size: medium-sized
j_call: TRBJ2-2
cdr3_aa: CASSLVGGTGELFF
cdr3_nt: TGTGCCAGCAGCTTAGTAGGAGGGACCGGGGAGCTGTTTTTT